This T cell receptor beta chain was recovered during a study of human T cells and chemical hapten exposure. Study background: Among samples, TCR yields varied mainly because of small differences in pooled library volume.

Germline CDR1 MNHEY, CDR2 SVGAGI. This CDR3 contains 16 residues. V shed 7 bases, J shed 0 bases, and the junction held 7 bases outside the gene matches. Time point given: healthy volunteer bleed at 2 weeks. Unfractionated whole blood was the source from which total RNA was extracted. Overall study results and limits: The study found that DPC sensitization did not change TCRs above 1 in 1000 frequency.

This clonotype was seen ten or more times. The antigen remains undetermined. Using its own MiXCR run on the RACE reads, TCRdb lists one record per CDR3 protein. The profile shows tens of thousands of distinct CDR3 sequences, about 10% of them singletons. The V call is TRBV6-5, the J call TRBJ1-2; 11 bases match TRBD1. The sample consisted of whole blood. This receptor was obtained from a female donor in good health. Some clones in this sample may be carry-over from other donors' samples. CDR3: CASKEGQGAPNYGYTF. The CDR3 coding sequence is TGTGCCAGCAAAGAAGGACAGGGGGCACCTAACTATGGCTACACCTTC.